Listed below are T cell receptor beta chains from one sample, sequenced in a study of shared clonotypes between healthy human individuals. Sequenced by immunoSEQ multiplex PCR; TCRdb stores in-frame clones only, minus some. The sample yields approximately 480,000 clones, 75% to 80% seen once. The sample taken for sequencing was PBMCs. These receptors originate from a woman aged 35 to 49 in good health. Some clones in this sample may be carry-over from other donors' samples. CDR3s include the opening cysteine and the closing phenylalanine or tryptophan. A D gene is named only where the DNA matches it firmly. The listing skips clone size in some rows; elsewhere it reads once, few, many or a size class.

j_call: TRBJ2-7
clone_size: once
d_call: TRBD2
v_call: TRBV6-1
cdr3_nt: TGTGCCAGCAGACGAGAGACTAGCGGGAGCTTCGAGCAGTACTTC
cdr3_aa: CASRRETSGSFEQYF

j_call: TRBJ2-2
clone_size: few
d_call: TRBD2
v_call: TRBV4-2
cdr3_nt: TGTGCCAGCAGCCCGGGGACTAGCGAGGCCGGGGAGCTGTTTTTT
cdr3_aa: CASSPGTSEAGELFF

j_call: TRBJ1-3
clone_size: -
d_call: -
v_call: TRBV2
cdr3_nt: TGTGCCAGCAGAACAGGGTCTGTCCCTGGAAACACCATATATTTT
cdr3_aa: CASRTGSVPGNTIYF

j_call: TRBJ1-4
clone_size: -
d_call: -
v_call: TRBV29-1
cdr3_nt: TGCAGCGTAGCAGGGCCTAATAATGAAAAACTGTTTTTT
cdr3_aa: CSVAGPNNEKLFF

j_call: TRBJ1-1
clone_size: -
d_call: -
v_call: TRBV5-5
cdr3_nt: TGTGCCAGCAGCAACATGAACACTGAAGCTTTCTTT
cdr3_aa: CASSNMNTEAFF

j_call: TRBJ2-5
clone_size: -
d_call: TRBD2
v_call: TRBV10-3
cdr3_nt: TGTGCCATCAGTTCGTCGGCGGGAGTGAAGCAAGAGACCCAGTACTTC
cdr3_aa: CAISSSAGVKQETQYF

j_call: TRBJ2-1
clone_size: -
d_call: TRBD2
v_call: TRBV10-2
cdr3_nt: TGCGCCAGCACCCTTAGCGGGAGTTATAGTTACAATGAGCAGTTCTTC
cdr3_aa: CASTLSGSYSYNEQFF

j_call: TRBJ1-2
clone_size: -
d_call: -
v_call: TRBV7-9
cdr3_nt: TGTGCCAGCAGCGAAAGGTCTGGGGGCACCCTTAACTATGGCTACACCTTC
cdr3_aa: CASSERSGGTLNYGYTF

j_call: TRBJ2-6
clone_size: -
d_call: -
v_call: TRBV28
cdr3_nt: TGTGCCAGCAGTTCCGCGGGCACTGGGGCCAACGTCCTGACTTTC
cdr3_aa: CASSSAGTGANVLTF

j_call: TRBJ2-1
clone_size: -
d_call: TRBD2
v_call: TRBV7-2
cdr3_nt: TGTGCCAGCAGCCCCGGGACTAGCCGGCCCTACAATGAGCAGTTCTTC
cdr3_aa: CASSPGTSRPYNEQFF

j_call: TRBJ2-6
clone_size: -
d_call: -
v_call: TRBV11-2
cdr3_nt: TGTGCCAGCAGCTTAATAGGGGGTCTTGGGGCCAACGTCCTGACTTTC
cdr3_aa: CASSLIGGLGANVLTF

j_call: TRBJ2-1
clone_size: -
d_call: -
v_call: TRBV7-8
cdr3_nt: TGTGCCAGCAGCTTAGGGACGAACTTCGACAATGAGCAGTTCTTC
cdr3_aa: CASSLGTNFDNEQFF

j_call: TRBJ1-1
clone_size: few
d_call: TRBD1
v_call: TRBV9
cdr3_nt: TGTGCCAGCAGCTCAGGGACAGGGGGCAATTTCGATGAAGCTTTCTTT
cdr3_aa: CASSSGTGGNFDEAFF

j_call: TRBJ2-1
clone_size: -
d_call: TRBD1
v_call: TRBV18
cdr3_nt: TGTGCCAGCTCCGAGCAGGGGGCGGGTTCCAATGAGCAGTTCTTC
cdr3_aa: CASSEQGAGSNEQFF

j_call: TRBJ2-7
clone_size: -
d_call: -
v_call: TRBV28
cdr3_nt: TGTGCCAGCAGTTTAATTCCGGACACCTACGAGCAGTACTTC
cdr3_aa: CASSLIPDTYEQYF

j_call: TRBJ2-7
clone_size: few
d_call: TRBD2
v_call: TRBV27
cdr3_nt: TGTGCCAGCAGTACAGGACTAGGTTTCGAGCAGTACTTC
cdr3_aa: CASSTGLGFEQYF

j_call: TRBJ2-3
clone_size: -
d_call: TRBD2
v_call: TRBV5-4
cdr3_nt: TGTGCCAGCAGCGCCCCAGCGGGAGCTACGCAGTATTTT
cdr3_aa: CASSAPAGATQYF

j_call: TRBJ2-3
clone_size: -
d_call: -
v_call: TRBV5-1
cdr3_nt: TGCGCCAGCAGCTTGAGCGGGTTCCCAGATACGCAGTATTTT
cdr3_aa: CASSLSGFPDTQYF

j_call: TRBJ2-4
clone_size: -
d_call: -
v_call: TRBV5-1
cdr3_nt: TGCGCCAGCAGCTCCCCCGCAGGGGAAAACATTCAGTACTTC
cdr3_aa: CASSSPAGENIQYF

j_call: TRBJ2-3
clone_size: -
d_call: -
v_call: TRBV4-3
cdr3_nt: TGCGCCAGCTCCCAAGGGAGAGATACGCAGTATTTT
cdr3_aa: CASSQGRDTQYF

j_call: TRBJ1-1
clone_size: -
d_call: -
v_call: TRBV25-1
cdr3_nt: TGTGCCGTCAAAGGGACCGCGACCGGCACTGAAGCTTTCTTT
cdr3_aa: CAVKGTATGTEAFF

j_call: TRBJ1-2
clone_size: few
d_call: TRBD1
v_call: TRBV2
cdr3_nt: TGTGCCAGCAGCTTCAGGGACAGACCTAACTATGGCTACACCTTC
cdr3_aa: CASSFRDRPNYGYTF